Listed here are 4 T cell receptor beta chains from one sample, sequenced in a study of identical twins. TCRdb called the 5' RACE reads again in MiXCR, with one record for every CDR3 protein. In the table there are approximately 250,000 distinct CDR3 sequences, approximately 5.9% of which are singletons. The sample was also linked to a second study, of T cells expressing NK-cell markers.

Input material: CD8+ T cells sorted from blood. The receptors derive from a woman aged 18-29 years in good health.

The chain couples TRBV6-1 to TRBJ1-1, with 9 bases aligning to TRBD1. The CDR3 has 14 amino acids. The V segment lost 5 bases and the J segment 6 bases; nucleotides outside the gene matches: 7. The germline V gene encodes CDR1 MNHNS and CDR2 SASEGT. The CDR3 sequence: CASSPGQGRAEAFF. The DNA for the CDR3 is TGTGCCAGCAGTCCCGGACAGGGGCGAGCTGAAGCTTTCTTT.

This clonotype has ten or more counts. The rearrangement uses TRBV12-3 or TRBV12-4 and TRBJ2-3; no firm D call. V lost 4 bases, J lost 1 base, and 9 bases lay in between. This CDR3 comprises 14 residues. CDR3 sequence (DNA): TGTGCCAGCAGTTCAACCTCGGGCACAGATACGCAGTATTTT. Amino acids: CASSSTSGTDTQYF.

This chain uses TRBV27 with TRBJ2-7; 8 bases agree with TRBD2. The CDR3 consists of 14 residues. Germline CDR1 and CDR2: MNHEY and SMNVEV (reference sequence). V gave up 8 bases and J gave up 5 bases; unmatched junction bases: 11. As DNA, the CDR3 is TGTGCCAGCGGCCCGGGACTAGTCATCCACGAGCAGTACTTC. Residues: CASGPGLVIHEQYF.

This chain connects TRBV11-2 to TRBJ1-5; D is possibly TRBD1 (6 bases). The CDR3 is 16 amino acids. Between the trimmed V and J ends, which lost 4 bases and 6 bases, there was a span of 19 bases. Germline values: CDR1 SGHAT, CDR2 FQNNGV. The CDR3 is CASSSGGGGPPQPQHF. The DNA for the CDR3 is TGTGCCAGCAGCTCCGGGGGCGGGGGACCACCTCAGCCCCAGCATTTT.